This T cell receptor (beta chain) was sequenced during a study of vaccination and CD4 T cells after COVID-19. Overall study context: The authors gave control cultures a CEFX pool, an HIV-1 Nef pool, or no peptide.

Oncomine TCR Beta short-read sequencing was applied to DNA from cultured CD4+ T cells. TCRdb re-analysed the PCR reads in MiXCR, keeping a single row per CDR3 protein. Here the sample spans 20,000 or so distinct CDR3 sequences, roughly 55% being singletons. CDR3 length: 12 amino acids. Trimming shortened V by 7 bases and J by 8 bases, and 12 bases separated the two germline ends. Germline V gene sequence: CDR1 SQVTM, CDR2 ANQGSEA. As to treatment: approximately 10-day PBMC culture with coronavirus spike peptide pools or control peptides (ViraFEST assay). Under the ViraFEST approach, antigen-specific T cells were expanded with peptide pools and TCRs subsequently sequenced. On this clonotype: Its antigen remains unknown.

Sequenced input: CD4+ T cells from blood, cultured in vitro. V and J are TRBV29-1 and TRBJ1-6, with TRBD1 as a possible D gene (5 bases). The TCR was taken from a human donor who had recovered from COVID-19. CDR3 residues: CSARDVDSPLHF. The CDR3 nucleotides are TGCAGCGCCCGGGACGTGGATTCACCCCTCCACTTT. Full variable domain (missing parts from reference TRBV29-1 and TRBJ1-6): SAVISQKPSRDICQRGTSLTIQCQVDSQVTMMFWYRQQPGQSLTLIATANQGSEATYESGFVIDKFPISRPNLTFSTLTVSNMSPEDSSIYLCSARDVDSPLHFGNGTRLTVT.